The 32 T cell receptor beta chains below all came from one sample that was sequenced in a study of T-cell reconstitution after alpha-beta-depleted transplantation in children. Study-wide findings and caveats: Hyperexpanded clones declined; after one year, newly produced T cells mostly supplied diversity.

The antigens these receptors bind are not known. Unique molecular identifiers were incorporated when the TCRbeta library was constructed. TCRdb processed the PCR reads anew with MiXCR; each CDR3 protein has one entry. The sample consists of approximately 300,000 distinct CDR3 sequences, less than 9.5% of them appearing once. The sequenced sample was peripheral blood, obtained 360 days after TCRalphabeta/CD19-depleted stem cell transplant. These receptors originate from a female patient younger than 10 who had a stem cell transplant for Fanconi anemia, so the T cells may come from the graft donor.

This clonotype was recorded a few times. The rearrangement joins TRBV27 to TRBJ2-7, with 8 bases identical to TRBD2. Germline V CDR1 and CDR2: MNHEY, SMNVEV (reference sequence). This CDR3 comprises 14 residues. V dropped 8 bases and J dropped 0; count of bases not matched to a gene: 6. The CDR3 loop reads CASAPGLVSYEQYF. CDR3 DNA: TGTGCCAGCGCCCCGGGACTAGTCTCCTACGAGCAGTACTTC.

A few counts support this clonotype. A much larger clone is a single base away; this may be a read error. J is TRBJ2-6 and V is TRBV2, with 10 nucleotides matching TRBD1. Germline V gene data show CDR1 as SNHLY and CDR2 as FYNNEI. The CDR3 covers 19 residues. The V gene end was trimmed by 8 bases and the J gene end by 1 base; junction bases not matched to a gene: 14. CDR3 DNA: TGTGCCAGCTGTTTACCACCGGGACAGGGGACTTCTGGGGCCAACGTCCTGACTTTC. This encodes CASCLPPGQGTSGANVLTF.

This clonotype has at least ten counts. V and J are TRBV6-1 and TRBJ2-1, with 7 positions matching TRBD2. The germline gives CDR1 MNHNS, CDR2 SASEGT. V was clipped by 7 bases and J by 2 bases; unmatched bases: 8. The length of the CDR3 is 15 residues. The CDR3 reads CASTPWRGTYNEQFF. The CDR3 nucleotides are TGTGCCAGCACCCCTTGGCGGGGGACCTACAATGAGCAGTTCTTC.

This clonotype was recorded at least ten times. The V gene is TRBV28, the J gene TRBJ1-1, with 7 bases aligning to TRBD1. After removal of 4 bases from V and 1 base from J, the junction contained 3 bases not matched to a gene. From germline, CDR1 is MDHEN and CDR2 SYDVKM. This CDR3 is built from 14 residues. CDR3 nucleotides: TGTGCCAGCAGTTCGACAGGGTGGAACACTGAAGCTTTCTTT. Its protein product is CASSSTGWNTEAFF.

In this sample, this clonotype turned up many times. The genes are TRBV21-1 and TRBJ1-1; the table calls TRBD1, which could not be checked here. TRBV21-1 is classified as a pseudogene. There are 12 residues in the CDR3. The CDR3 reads CASSTPGTEAFF. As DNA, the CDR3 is TGTGCCAGCAGCACCCCAGGGACAGAAGCTTTCTTT.

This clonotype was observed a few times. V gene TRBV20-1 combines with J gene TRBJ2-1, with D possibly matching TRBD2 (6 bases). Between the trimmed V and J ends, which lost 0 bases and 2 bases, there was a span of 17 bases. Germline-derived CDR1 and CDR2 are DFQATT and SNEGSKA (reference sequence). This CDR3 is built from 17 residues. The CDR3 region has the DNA TGCAGTGCTAGAGAGGGGGAGGTTCCCTTACCCTACAATGAGCAGTTCTTC. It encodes CSAREGEVPLPYNEQFF.

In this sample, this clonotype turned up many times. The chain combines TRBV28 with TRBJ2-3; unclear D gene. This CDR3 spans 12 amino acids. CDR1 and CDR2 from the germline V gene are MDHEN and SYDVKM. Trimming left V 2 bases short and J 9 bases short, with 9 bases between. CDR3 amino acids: CASSLGLRTQYF. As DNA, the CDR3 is TGTGCCAGCAGTTTAGGGCTTAGAACGCAGTATTTT.

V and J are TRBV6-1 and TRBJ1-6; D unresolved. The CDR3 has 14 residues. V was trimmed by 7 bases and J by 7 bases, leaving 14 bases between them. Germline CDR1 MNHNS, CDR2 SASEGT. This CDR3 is CASTMKLGNSPLHF. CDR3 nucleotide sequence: TGTGCCAGCACCATGAAACTGGGAAATTCACCCCTCCACTTT.

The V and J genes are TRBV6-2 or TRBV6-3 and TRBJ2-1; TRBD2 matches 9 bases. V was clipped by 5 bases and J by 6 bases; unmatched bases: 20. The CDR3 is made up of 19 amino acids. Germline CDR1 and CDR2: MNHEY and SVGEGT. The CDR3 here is CASSRGPNFPGLALNEQFF. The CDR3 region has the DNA TGTGCCAGCAGTAGAGGACCAAACTTCCCGGGACTAGCTCTCAATGAGCAGTTCTTC.

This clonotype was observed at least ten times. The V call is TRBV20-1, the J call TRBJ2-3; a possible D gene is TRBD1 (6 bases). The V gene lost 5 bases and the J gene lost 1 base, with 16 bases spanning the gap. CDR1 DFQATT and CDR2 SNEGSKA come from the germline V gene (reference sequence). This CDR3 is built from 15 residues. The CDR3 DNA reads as TGCAGTGCTTGTGGGACATTCATGGGCACAGATACGCAGTATTTT. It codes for CSACGTFMGTDTQYF.

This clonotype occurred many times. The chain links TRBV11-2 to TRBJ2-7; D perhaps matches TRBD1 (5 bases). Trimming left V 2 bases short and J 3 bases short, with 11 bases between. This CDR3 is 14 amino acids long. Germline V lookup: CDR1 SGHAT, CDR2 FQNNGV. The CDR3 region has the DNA TGTGCCAGCAGCTTAACAGGTACCCGCTACGAGCAGTACGTC. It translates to CASSLTGTRYEQYV.

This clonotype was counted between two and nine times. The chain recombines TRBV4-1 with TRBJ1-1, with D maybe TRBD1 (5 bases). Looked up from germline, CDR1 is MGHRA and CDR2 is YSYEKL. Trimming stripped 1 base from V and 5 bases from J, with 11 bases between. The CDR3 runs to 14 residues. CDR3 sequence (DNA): TGCGCCAGCAGCCAAGGTCAGGGATGGACTGAAGCTTTCTTT. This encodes CASSQGQGWTEAFF.

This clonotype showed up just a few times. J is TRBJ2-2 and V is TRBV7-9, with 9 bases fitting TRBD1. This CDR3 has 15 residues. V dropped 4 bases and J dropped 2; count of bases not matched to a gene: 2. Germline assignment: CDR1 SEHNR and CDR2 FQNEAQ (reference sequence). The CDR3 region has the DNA TGTGCCAGCAGCTGGGACAGGGTCAACACCGGGGAGCTGTTTTTT. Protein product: CASSWDRVNTGELFF.

The CDR3 reads CASSVGAAGAGDTQYF. DNA of the CDR3: TGCGCCAGCAGTGTTGGGGCGGCAGGGGCAGGGGATACGCAGTATTTT. V and J are TRBV5-1 and TRBJ2-3, with D tentatively TRBD1 (6 bases). CDR1 is SGHRS and CDR2 is YFSETQ in the germline V gene. The CDR3 has 16 amino acids. Deletions cut 5 bases from V and 6 bases from J, with 22 bases between.

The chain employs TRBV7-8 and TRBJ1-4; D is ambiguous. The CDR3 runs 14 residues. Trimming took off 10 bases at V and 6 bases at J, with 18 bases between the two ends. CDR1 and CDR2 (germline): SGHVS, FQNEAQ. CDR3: CAIGKGGPYEKLFF. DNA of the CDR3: TGTGCCATCGGGAAAGGAGGGCCTTATGAAAAACTGTTTTTT.

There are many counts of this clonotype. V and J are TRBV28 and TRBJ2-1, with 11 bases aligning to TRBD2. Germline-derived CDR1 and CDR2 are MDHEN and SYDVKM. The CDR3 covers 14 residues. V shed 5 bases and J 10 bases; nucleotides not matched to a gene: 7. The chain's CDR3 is CASSLAGGMREQFF. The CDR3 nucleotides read TGTGCCAGCAGTCTAGCGGGAGGAATGAGAGAGCAGTTCTTC.

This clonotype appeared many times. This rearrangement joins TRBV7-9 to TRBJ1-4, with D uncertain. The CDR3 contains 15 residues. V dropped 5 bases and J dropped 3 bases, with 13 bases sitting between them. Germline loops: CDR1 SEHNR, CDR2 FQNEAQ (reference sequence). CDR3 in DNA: TGTGCCAGCAGCCTGGCGGAGGGAGCTAATGAAAAACTGTTTTTT. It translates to CASSLAEGANEKLFF.

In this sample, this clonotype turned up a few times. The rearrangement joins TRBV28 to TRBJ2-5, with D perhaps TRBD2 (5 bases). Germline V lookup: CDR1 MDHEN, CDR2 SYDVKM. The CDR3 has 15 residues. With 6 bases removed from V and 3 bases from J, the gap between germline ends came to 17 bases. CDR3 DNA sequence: TGTGCCAGCAGCCCCCGGGGTCTGGCGGAAGAGACCCAGTACTTC. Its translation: CASSPRGLAEETQYF.

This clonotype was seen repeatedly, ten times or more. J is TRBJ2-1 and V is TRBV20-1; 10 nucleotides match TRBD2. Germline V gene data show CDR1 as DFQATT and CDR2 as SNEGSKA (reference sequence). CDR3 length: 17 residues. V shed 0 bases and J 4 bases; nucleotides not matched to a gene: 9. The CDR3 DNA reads TGCAGTGCTAGAGATTTATCCGGGACTAGCGTTTACAATGAGCAGTTCTTC. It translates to CSARDLSGTSVYNEQFF.

CDR3 coding DNA: TGTGCCAGCAGCTTCCAGGGGGCCTACGAGCAGTACGTC. It is translated as CASSFQGAYEQYV. The chain links TRBV7-9 to TRBJ2-7, with TRBD1 matching over 7 bases. Unmatched junction bases numbered 1, after V lost 3 bases and J lost 2 bases. Germline CDR1 is SEHNR and CDR2 is FQNEAQ (reference sequence). This CDR3 has 13 residues.

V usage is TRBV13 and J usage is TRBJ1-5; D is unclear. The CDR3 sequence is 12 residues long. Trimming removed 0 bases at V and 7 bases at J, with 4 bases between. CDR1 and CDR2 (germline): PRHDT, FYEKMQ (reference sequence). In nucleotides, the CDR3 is TGTGCCAGCAGCTTAGGCCAGCAGCCCCAGCATTTT. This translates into CASSLGQQPQHF.

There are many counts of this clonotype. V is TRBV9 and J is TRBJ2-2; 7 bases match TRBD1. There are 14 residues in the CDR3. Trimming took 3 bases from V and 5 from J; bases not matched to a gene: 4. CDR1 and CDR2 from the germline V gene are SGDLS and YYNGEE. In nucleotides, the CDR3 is TGTGCCAGCAGCGCTAACAGGGGAACCGGGGAGCTGTTTTTT. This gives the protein CASSANRGTGELFF.

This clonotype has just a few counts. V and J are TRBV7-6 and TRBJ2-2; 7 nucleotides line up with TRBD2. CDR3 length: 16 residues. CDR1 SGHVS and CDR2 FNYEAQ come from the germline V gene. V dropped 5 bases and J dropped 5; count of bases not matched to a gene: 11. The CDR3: CASSPRLAFGTGELFF. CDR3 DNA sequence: TGTGCCAGCAGCCCCCGACTAGCTTTTGGGACCGGGGAGCTGTTTTTT.

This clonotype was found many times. The CDR3 DNA sequence: TGCGCCAGCAGCTTGGCCGTTCCAAGAAACTATGGCTACACCTTC. It specifies CASSLAVPRNYGYTF. The chain links TRBV5-1 to TRBJ1-2; D unclear. With 0 bases removed from V and 2 bases from J, the gap between germline ends came to 11 bases. Germline V gene data show CDR1 as SGHRS and CDR2 as YFSETQ. This CDR3 is 15 amino acids long.

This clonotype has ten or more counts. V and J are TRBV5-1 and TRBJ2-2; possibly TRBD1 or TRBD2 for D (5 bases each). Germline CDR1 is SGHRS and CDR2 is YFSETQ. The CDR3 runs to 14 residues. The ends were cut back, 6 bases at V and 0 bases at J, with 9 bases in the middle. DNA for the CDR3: TGCGCCAGCACCGGGACGACGAACACCGGGGAGCTGTTTTTT. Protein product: CASTGTTNTGELFF.

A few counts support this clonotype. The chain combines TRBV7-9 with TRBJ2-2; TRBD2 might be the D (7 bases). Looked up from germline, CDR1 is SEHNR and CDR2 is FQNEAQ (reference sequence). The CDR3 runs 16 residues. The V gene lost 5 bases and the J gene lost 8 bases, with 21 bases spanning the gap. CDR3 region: CASSDTGGPSSGELFF. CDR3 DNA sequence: TGTGCCAGCAGCGATACGGGGGGCCCTTCTTCTGGGGAGCTGTTTTTT. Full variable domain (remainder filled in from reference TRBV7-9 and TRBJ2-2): DTGVSQNPRHKITKRGQNVTFRCDPISEHNRLYWYRQTLGQGPEFLTYFQNEAQLEKSRLLSDRFSAERPKGSFSTLEIQRTEQGDSAMYLCASSDTGGPSSGELFFGEGSRLTVL.

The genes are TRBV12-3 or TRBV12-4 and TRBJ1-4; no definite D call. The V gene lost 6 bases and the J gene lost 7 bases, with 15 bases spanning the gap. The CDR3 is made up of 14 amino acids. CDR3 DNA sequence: TGTGCCAGCAGCCCCCTACGGGCGGGTGAAAAACTGTTTTTT. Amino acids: CASSPLRAGEKLFF.

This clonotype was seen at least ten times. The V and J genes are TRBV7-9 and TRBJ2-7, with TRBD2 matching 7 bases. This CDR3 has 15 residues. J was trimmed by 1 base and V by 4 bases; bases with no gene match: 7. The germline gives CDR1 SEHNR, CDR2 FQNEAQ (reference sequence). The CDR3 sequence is CASSSGLVNSYEQYF. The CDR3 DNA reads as TGTGCCAGCAGCTCCGGACTAGTAAATTCCTACGAGCAGTACTTC.

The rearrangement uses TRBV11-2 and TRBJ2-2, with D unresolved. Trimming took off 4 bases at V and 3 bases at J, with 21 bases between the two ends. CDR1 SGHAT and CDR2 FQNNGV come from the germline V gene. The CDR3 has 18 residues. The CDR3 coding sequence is TGTGCCAGCAGCTCATCGGGCCCTGGACCGACGGACACCGGGGAGCTGTTTTTT. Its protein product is CASSSSGPGPTDTGELFF. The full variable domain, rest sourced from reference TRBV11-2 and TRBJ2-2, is EAGVAQSPRYKIIEKRQSVAFWCNPISGHATLYWYQQILGQGPKLLIQFQNNGVVDDSQLPKDRFSAERLKGVDSTLKIQPAKLEDSAVYLCASSSSGPGPTDTGELFFGEGSRLTVL.

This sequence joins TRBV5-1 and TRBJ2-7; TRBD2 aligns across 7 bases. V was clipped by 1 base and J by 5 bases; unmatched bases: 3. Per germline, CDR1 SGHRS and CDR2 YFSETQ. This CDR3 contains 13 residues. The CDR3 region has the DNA TGCGCCAGCAGCTTGCTGGGGGGGGACGAGCAGTACGTC. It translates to CASSLLGGDEQYV.

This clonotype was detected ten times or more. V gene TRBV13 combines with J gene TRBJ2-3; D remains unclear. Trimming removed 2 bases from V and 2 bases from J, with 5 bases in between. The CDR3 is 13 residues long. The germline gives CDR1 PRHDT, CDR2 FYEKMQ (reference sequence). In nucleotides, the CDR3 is TGTGCCAGCAGCTTACGTCCCACAGATACGCAGTATTTT. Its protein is CASSLRPTDTQYF.

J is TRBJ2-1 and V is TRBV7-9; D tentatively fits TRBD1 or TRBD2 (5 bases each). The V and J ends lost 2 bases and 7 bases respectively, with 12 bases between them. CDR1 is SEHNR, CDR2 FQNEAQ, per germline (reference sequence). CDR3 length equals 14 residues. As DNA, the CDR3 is TGTGCCAGCAGCTTAATGGGGGTTGAGAATGAGCAGTTCTTC. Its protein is CASSLMGVENEQFF.